A selection of T cell receptor beta chains follows, all from one sample in a study of blood T cell repertoires in COVID-19. The data were produced by immunoSEQ multiplex PCR, yet TCRdb's version contains in-frame clones alone and is incomplete. The sample has 50,000 to 65,000 clones, roughly 88% seen once. The sample consisted of peripheral blood. These receptors were obtained from a man aged 45-60 years with active COVID-19. CDR3s include the opening cysteine and the closing phenylalanine or tryptophan. A D gene is named only where the DNA matches it firmly.

TRBJ2-5 | TRBV30 | - | CAWSVRRQETQYF | TGTGCCTGGAGTGTACGTCGGCAAGAGACCCAGTACTTC
TRBJ2-3 | TRBV10-1 | TRBD2 | CASSRASGGITDTQYF | TGCGCCAGCAGCAGGGCTAGCGGGGGGATCACAGATACGCAGTATTTT
TRBJ1-5 | TRBV7-2 | TRBD1 | CASSSDRGSNQPQHF | TGTGCCAGCAGCTCTGACAGGGGGAGCAATCAGCCCCAGCATTTT
TRBJ1-1 | TRBV7-2 | - | CASSFMRFWNTEAFF | TGTGCCAGCAGCTTCATGAGGTTTTGGAACACTGAAGCTTTCTTT
TRBJ2-3 | TRBV30 | TRBD2 | CARRGGATDTQYF | TGTGCCCGTCGGGGGGGGGCCACAGATACGCAGTATTTT
TRBJ2-1 | TRBV18 | - | CASSPPVWDNSYNEQFF | TGTGCCAGCTCCCCCCCCGTGTGGGACAACTCCTACAATGAGCAGTTCTTC
TRBJ2-5 | TRBV7-2 | TRBD2 | CASSLERAGGKETQYF | TGTGCCAGCAGCTTAGAGAGAGCGGGGGGGAAAGAGACCCAGTACTTC
TRBJ2-1 | TRBV5-1 | TRBD2 | CASSLDLASGGLGTKFF | TGCGCCAGCAGCTTGGACTTGGCTAGCGGGGGTTTGGGTACTAAGTTCTTC
TRBJ1-1 | TRBV24-1 | TRBD1 | CATSAGQLTEAFF | TGTGCCACCAGTGCGGGACAGCTCACTGAAGCTTTCTTT
TRBJ1-2 | TRBV21-1 | - | CASRTGAFGYGYTF | TGTGCCAGCCGGACAGGGGCCTTTGGGTATGGCTACACCTTC